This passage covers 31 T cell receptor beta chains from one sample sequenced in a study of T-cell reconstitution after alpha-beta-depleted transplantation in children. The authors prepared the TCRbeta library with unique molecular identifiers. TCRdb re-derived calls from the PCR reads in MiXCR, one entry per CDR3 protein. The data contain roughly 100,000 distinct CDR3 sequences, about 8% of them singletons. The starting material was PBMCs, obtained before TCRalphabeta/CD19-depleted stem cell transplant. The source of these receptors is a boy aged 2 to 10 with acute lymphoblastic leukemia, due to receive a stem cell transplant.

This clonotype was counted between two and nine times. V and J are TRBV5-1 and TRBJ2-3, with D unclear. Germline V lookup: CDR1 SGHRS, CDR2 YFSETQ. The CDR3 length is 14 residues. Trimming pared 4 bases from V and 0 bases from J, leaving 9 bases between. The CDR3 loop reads CASSPRASTDTQYF. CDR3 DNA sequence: TGCGCCAGCAGCCCTAGGGCTAGCACAGATACGCAGTATTTT.

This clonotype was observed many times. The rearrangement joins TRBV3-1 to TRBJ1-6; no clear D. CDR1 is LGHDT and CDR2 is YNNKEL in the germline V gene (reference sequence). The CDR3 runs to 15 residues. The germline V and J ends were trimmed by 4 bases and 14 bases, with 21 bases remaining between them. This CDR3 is CASSPRGDGFLTLHF. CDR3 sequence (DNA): TGTGCCAGCAGCCCCCGAGGAGACGGCTTCCTAACCCTCCACTTT.

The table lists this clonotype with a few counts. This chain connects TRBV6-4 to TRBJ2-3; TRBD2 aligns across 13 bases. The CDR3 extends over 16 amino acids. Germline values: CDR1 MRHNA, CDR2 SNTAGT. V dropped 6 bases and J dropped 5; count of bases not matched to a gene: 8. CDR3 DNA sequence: TGTGCCAGCAGGGACGGGACTAGCGGGGTTGGAGATACGCAGTATTTT. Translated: CASRDGTSGVGDTQYF.

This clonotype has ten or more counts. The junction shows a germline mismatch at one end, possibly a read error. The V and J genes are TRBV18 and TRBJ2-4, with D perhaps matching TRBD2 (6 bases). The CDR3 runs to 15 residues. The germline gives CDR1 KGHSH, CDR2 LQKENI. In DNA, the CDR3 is TGTGCCAGCTCACCAACGGATAGGGCCAGGCGGACTAAAGACTTC. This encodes CASSPTDRARRTKDF.

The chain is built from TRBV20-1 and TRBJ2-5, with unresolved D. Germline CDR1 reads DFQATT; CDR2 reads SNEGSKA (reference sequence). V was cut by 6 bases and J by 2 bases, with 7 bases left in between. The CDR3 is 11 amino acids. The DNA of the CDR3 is TGCAGTGCCGTCATGCAAGAGACCCAGTACTTC. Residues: CSAVMQETQYF.

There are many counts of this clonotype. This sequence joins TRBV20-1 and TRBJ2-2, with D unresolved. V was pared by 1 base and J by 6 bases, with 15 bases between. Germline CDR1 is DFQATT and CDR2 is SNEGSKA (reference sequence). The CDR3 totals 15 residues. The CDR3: CSARGGGNEAGELFF. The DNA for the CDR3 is TGCAGTGCTAGAGGTGGTGGTAATGAAGCCGGGGAGCTGTTTTTT.

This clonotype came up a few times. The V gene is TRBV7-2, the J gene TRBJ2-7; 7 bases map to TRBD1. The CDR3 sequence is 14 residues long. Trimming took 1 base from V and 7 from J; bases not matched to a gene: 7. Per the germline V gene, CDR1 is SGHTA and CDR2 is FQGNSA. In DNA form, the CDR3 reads TGTGCCAGCAGCTTAGGAGGACAGGTAGTAGAGCAGTACTTC. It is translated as CASSLGGQVVEQYF.

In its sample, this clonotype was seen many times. CDR3 region: CASSQDPGTGNTEAFF. As DNA, the CDR3 is TGCGCCAGCAGCCAAGATCCCGGGACAGGGAACACTGAAGCTTTCTTT. The chain joins TRBV4-3 to TRBJ1-1; 8 nucleotides agree with TRBD1. The CDR3 totals 16 residues. Germline V CDR1 and CDR2: LGHNA, YSLEER. J gave up 1 base and V 0 bases, and 4 bases lay outside the gene matches.

In DNA form, the CDR3 reads TGTGCCTGGAGTGCTGTCCCTTCCGACAGACAGGAGATTTCGGGGGCCCTCCACTTT. Amino acids: CAWSAVPSDRQEISGALHF. This chain links TRBV30 with TRBJ1-6; the D gene is possibly TRBD1 (6 bases). Germline V CDR1 and CDR2: GTSNPN, SVGIG (reference sequence). The CDR3 covers 19 residues. V lost 1 base to trimming and J lost 14 bases, with 33 bases between them.

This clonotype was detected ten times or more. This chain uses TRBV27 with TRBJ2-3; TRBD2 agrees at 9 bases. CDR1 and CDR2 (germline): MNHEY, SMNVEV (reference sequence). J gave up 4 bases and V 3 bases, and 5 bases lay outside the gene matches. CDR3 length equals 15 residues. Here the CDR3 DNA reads TGTGCCAGCAGTTTCCTAGCGGGGAGCCCAGATACGCAGTATTTT. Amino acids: CASSFLAGSPDTQYF.

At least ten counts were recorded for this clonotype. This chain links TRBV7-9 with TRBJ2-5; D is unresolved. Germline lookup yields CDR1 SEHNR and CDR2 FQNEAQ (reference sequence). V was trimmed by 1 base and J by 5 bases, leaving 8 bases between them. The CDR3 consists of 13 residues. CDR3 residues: CASSLGTRETQYF. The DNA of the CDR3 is TGTGCCAGCAGCTTAGGGACCAGGGAGACCCAGTACTTC.

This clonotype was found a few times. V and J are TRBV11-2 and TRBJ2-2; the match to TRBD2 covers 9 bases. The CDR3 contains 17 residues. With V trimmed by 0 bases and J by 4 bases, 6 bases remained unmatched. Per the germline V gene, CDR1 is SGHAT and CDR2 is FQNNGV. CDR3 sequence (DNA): TGTGCCAGCAGCTTAGAGCGGGGGGGCCTGGGCACCGGGGAGCTGTTTTTT. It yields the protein CASSLERGGLGTGELFF.

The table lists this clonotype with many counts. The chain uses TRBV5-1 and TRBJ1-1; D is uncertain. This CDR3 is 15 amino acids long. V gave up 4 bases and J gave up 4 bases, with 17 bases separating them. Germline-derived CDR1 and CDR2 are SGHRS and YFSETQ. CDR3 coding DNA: TGCGCCAGCAGCGCCGCAGCGAATACAGCCACTGAAGCTTTCTTT. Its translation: CASSAAANTATEAFF.

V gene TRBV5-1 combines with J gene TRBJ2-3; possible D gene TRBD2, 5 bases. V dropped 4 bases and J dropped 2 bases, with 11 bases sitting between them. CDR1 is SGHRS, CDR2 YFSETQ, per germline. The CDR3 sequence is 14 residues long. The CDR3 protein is CASSPPGYTDTQYF. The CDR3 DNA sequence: TGCGCCAGCAGCCCCCCGGGGTACACAGATACGCAGTATTTT.

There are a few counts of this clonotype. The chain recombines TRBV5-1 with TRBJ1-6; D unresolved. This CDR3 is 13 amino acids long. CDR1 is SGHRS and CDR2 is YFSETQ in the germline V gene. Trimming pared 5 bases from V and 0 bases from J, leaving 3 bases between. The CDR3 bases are TGCGCCAGCAGAAACTCCTATAATTCACCCCTCCACTTT. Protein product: CASRNSYNSPLHF.

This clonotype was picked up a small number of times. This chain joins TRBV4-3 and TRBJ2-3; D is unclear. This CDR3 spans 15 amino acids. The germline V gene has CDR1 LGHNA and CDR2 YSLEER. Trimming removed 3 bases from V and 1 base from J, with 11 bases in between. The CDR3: CASSQANQRTDTQYF. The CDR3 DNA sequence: TGCGCCAGCAGCCAGGCCAACCAGCGCACAGATACGCAGTATTTT.

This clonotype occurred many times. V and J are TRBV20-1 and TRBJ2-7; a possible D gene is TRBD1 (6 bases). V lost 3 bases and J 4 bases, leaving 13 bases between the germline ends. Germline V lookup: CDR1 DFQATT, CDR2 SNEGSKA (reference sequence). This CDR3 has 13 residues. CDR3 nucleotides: TGCAGTGCTAGGGCCCGAGGGGGATACGAGCAGTACTTC. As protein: CSARARGGYEQYF.

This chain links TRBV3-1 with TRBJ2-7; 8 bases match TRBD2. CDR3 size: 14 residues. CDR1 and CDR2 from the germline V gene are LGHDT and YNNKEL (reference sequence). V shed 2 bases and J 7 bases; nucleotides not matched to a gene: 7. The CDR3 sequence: CASSQITGGSEQYF. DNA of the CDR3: TGTGCCAGCAGCCAAATCACGGGAGGGAGTGAGCAGTACTTC.

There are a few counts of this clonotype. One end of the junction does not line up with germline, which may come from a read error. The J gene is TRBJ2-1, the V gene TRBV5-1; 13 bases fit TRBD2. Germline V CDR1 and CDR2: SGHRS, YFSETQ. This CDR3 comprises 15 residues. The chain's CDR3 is CAISLLAGGPHEQFF. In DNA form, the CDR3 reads TGCGCCATCAGCTTACTAGCGGGGGGGCCGCATGAGCAGTTCTTC.

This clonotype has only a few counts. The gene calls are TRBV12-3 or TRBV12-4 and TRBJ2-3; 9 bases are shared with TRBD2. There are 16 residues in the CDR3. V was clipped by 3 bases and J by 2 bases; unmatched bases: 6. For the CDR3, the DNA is TGTGCCAGCAGTTTTAGGGGCGGGGGGGCCACAGATACGCAGTATTTT. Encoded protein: CASSFRGGGATDTQYF.

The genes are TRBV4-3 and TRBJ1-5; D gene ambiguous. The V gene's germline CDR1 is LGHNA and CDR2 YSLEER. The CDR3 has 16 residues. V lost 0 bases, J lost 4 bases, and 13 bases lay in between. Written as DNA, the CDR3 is TGCGCCAGCAGCCAAGATTGGAGGGCGGTGAATCAGCCCCAGCATTTT. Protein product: CASSQDWRAVNQPQHF.

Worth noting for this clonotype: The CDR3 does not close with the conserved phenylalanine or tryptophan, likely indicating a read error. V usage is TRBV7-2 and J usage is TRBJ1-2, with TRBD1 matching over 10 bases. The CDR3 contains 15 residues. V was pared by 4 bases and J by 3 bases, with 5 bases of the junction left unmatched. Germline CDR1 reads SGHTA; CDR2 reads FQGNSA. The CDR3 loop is CASSSDRGQHYGYTS. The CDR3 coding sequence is TGTGCCAGCAGCTCTGACAGGGGGCAGCACTATGGCTACACCTCC.

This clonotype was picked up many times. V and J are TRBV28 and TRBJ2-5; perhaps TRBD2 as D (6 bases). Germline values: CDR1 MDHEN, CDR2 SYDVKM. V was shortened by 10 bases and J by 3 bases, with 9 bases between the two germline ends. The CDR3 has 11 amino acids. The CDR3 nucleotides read TGTGCCACCGCGGGGAAAGAGACCCAGTACTTC. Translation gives CATAGKETQYF.

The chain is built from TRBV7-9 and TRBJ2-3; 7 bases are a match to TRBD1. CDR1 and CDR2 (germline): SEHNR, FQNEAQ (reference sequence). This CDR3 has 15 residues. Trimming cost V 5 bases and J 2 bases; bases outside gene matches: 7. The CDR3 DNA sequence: TGTGCCAGCAGCGGTACAGGGGCTACCACAGATACGCAGTATTTT. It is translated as CASSGTGATTDTQYF.

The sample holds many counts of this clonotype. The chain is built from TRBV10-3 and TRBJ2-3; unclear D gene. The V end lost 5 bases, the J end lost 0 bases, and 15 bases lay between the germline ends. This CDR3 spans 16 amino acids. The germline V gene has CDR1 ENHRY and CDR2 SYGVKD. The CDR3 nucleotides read TGTGCCATCAGTAGAGGCGTCGAGACTAGCACAGATACGCAGTATTTT. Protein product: CAISRGVETSTDTQYF.

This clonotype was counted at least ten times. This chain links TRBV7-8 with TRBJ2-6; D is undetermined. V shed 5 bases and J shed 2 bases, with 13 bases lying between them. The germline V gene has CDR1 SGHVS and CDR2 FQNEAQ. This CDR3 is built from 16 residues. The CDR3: CASSQERIPGANVLTF. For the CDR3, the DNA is TGTGCCAGCAGCCAAGAGAGGATCCCTGGGGCCAACGTCCTGACTTTC.

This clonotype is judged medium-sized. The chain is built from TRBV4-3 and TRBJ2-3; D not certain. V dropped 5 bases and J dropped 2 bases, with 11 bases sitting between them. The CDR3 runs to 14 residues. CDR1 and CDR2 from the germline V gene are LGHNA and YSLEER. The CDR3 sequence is CASSDGSPTDTQYF. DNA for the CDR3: TGCGCCAGCAGCGATGGCAGCCCCACAGATACGCAGTATTTT.

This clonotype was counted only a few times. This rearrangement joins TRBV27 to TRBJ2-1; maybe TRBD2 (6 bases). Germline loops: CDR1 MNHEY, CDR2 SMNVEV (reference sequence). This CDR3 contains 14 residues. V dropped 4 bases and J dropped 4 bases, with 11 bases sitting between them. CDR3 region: CASSSGVTYNEQFF. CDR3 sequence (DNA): TGTGCCAGCAGTTCGGGGGTTACATACAATGAGCAGTTCTTC.

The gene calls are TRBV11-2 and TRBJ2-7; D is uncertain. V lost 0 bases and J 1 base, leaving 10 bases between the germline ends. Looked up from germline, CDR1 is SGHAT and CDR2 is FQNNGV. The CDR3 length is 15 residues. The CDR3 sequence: CASSLENFGSYEQYF. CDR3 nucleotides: TGTGCCAGCAGCTTAGAAAACTTCGGTTCCTACGAGCAGTACTTC.

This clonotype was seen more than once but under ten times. CDR3 DNA: TGCGCCAGCAGCCAAGACCTCGCCGGGGGCACTGAAGCTTTCTTT. Its translation: CASSQDLAGGTEAFF. The chain joins TRBV4-3 to TRBJ1-1, with D possibly being TRBD1 (5 bases). The V end was cut by 0 bases, the J end by 4 bases, with 12 bases between. The CDR3 consists of 15 residues. The germline V gene has CDR1 LGHNA and CDR2 YSLEER.

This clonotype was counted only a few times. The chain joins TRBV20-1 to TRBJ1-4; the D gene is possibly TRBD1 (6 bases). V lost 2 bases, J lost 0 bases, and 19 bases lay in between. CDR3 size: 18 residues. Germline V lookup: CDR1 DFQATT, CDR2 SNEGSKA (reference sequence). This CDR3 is CSARIGGTRGATNEKLFF. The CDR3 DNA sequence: TGCAGTGCTAGAATTGGCGGGACAAGGGGAGCAACTAATGAAAAACTGTTTTTT.